Each of the 25 T cell receptor beta chains below was sequenced from the same sample in a study of lymphopenia after photon versus proton radiotherapy. TCRdb's copy holds only in-frame clones and misses some; the assay was immunoSEQ multiplex PCR. Seen here are around 24,000 clones, around 83% observed once, and the top ten hold under 4.5%. Sequences were derived from peripheral blood, sampled from a patient treated with photon-based radiotherapy. The source of these receptors is a woman aged 50 to 60 with pancreatic cancer.

V usage is TRBV6-1 and J usage is TRBJ2-7, with 11 bases lining up with TRBD1. Germline V gene sequence: CDR1 MNHNS, CDR2 SASEGT. J lost 2 bases, V lost 4 bases, and 1 base had no gene match. The CDR3 contains 14 residues. The CDR3 DNA sequence: TGTGCCAGCAGTGGGACAGGGGGCACCTACGAGCAGTACTTC. This translates into CASSGTGGTYEQYF.

The chain couples TRBV2 to TRBJ2-2, with D possibly being TRBD1 or TRBD2 (5 bases each). The CDR3 is 14 amino acids. Germline CDR1 and CDR2: SNHLY and FYNNEI. Between the trimmed V and J ends, which lost 7 bases and 4 bases, there was a span of 13 bases. The CDR3 is CASTGRSGTGELFF. The CDR3 DNA follows: TGTGCCAGCACGGGGCGGTCGGGCACCGGGGAGCTGTTTTTT.

The genes are TRBV7-9 and TRBJ1-2; maybe TRBD1 (6 bases). This CDR3 region has 14 residues. CDR1 and CDR2 from the germline V gene are SEHNR and FQNEAQ (reference sequence). The V end was cut by 4 bases, the J end by 4 bases, with 13 bases between. CDR3 DNA sequence: TGTGCCAGCAGCTCCGCAGGGGAACGCTATGGCTACACCTTC. Translated: CASSSAGERYGYTF.

This chain joins TRBV19 and TRBJ2-5; 9 bases are shared with TRBD2. CDR1 is LNHDA and CDR2 is SQIVND in the germline V gene (reference sequence). The V and J ends lost 3 bases and 4 bases, in that order; junction bases with no gene match: 6. The CDR3 covers 15 residues. The CDR3 bases are TGTGCCAGTAGTATCATGGTGACTAGCGGAGAGACCCAGTACTTC. It translates to CASSIMVTSGETQYF.

The chain joins TRBV30 to TRBJ2-7; D is unclear. The CDR3 extends over 13 amino acids. V lost 1 base and J 6 bases, leaving 13 bases between the germline ends. Per the germline V gene, CDR1 is GTSNPN and CDR2 is SVGIG (reference sequence). CDR3 in DNA: TGTGCCTGGAGTGGTAACCTCTGGGGCGAGCAGTACTTC. This sequence encodes CAWSGNLWGEQYF.

The rearrangement links TRBV27 to TRBJ1-1, with 10 bases matching TRBD1. This CDR3 region has 16 residues. CDR1 and CDR2 (germline): MNHEY, SMNVEV (reference sequence). The ends lost 6 bases at V and 1 base at J; junction bases unmatched: 8. The DNA for the CDR3 is TGTGCCAGCAGACCCGACAGGGGGCTGGCGAACACTGAAGCTTTCTTT. Amino acids: CASRPDRGLANTEAFF.

The rearrangement joins TRBV29-1 to TRBJ1-3, with unresolved D. V lost 4 bases, J lost 0 bases, and 13 bases lay in between. Per germline, CDR1 SQVTM and CDR2 ANQGSEA. The length of the CDR3 is 15 residues. As DNA, the CDR3 is TGCAGCGTTGGTAGGACGGCCGGCTCTGGAAACACCATATATTTT. Amino acids: CSVGRTAGSGNTIYF.

This sequence joins TRBV4-3 and TRBJ1-1; maybe TRBD1 (6 bases). The length of the CDR3 is 13 residues. Germline values: CDR1 LGHNA, CDR2 YSLEER. With 0 bases removed from V and 10 bases from J, the gap between germline ends came to 12 bases. The CDR3 DNA is TGCGCCAGCAGCCAAGAGGGGGGCGGAGTAGCTTTCTTT. Translation: CASSQEGGGVAFF.

This chain joins TRBV11-2 and TRBJ2-5, with 12 bases identical to TRBD2. The ends lost 2 bases at V and 4 bases at J; junction bases unmatched: 2. This CDR3 is 15 amino acids long. The V gene's germline CDR1 is SGHAT and CDR2 FQNNGV. CDR3 sequence: CASSLLGLAGETQYF. For the CDR3, the DNA is TGTGCCAGCAGCTTACTGGGACTAGCGGGAGAGACCCAGTACTTC.

The J gene is TRBJ1-1, the V gene TRBV4-2; D uncertain. CDR1 and CDR2 (germline): LGHNA, YNFKEQ. Deletions cut 0 bases from V and 0 bases from J, with 8 bases between. This CDR3 comprises 15 residues. The CDR3 DNA is TGTGCCAGCAGCCAAGAGGTTGGAGTGAACACTGAAGCTTTCTTT. Protein: CASSQEVGVNTEAFF.

This clone has only one observation. The chain has TRBV28 and TRBJ2-7; the D gene is possibly TRBD2 (6 bases). The CDR3 is 15 amino acids. The germline gives CDR1 MDHEN, CDR2 SYDVKM. V was cut by 6 bases and J by 1 base, with 16 bases left in between. CDR3 region: CASSRHSGLSYEQYF. CDR3 sequence (DNA): TGTGCCAGCAGCCGGCATTCGGGACTGTCCTACGAGCAGTACTTC.

A single count supports this clone. The chain uses TRBV29-1 and TRBJ1-2; no clear D gene. The V and J ends lost 6 bases and 7 bases respectively, with 15 bases between them. This CDR3 comprises 12 residues. Germline V lookup: CDR1 SQVTM, CDR2 ANQGSEA. The CDR3 DNA sequence: TGCAGCGTGACGAGAGGAGGAGGTGGCTACACCTTC. This translates into CSVTRGGGGYTF.

CDR3 protein: CASSPYRSQETQYF. The CDR3 nucleotides are TGTGCCAGCAGCCCGTACAGATCACAAGAGACCCAGTACTTC. The V and J genes are TRBV14 and TRBJ2-5, with D hard to call. CDR3 length: 14 amino acids. Trimming took 4 bases from V and 2 from J, leaving 11 bases between them. Germline V gene lookup returns CDR1 SGHDN and CDR2 FVKESK.

This chain links TRBV6-1 with TRBJ2-3; 7 bases fit TRBD2. With 8 bases clipped from V and 2 bases from J, the junction kept 10 bases outside the gene matches. The CDR3 is made up of 15 amino acids. From germline, CDR1 is MNHNS and CDR2 SASEGT. The CDR3 DNA reads as TGTGCCAGCGCCTTAGGAGCGGGGACCACAGATACGCAGTATTTT. Amino acid sequence: CASALGAGTTDTQYF.

The gene calls are TRBV7-6 and TRBJ1-3; D is perhaps TRBD1 (5 bases). CDR3 length: 17 residues. Germline CDR1 and CDR2: SGHVS and FNYEAQ. The V end was cut by 5 bases, the J end by 0 bases, with 17 bases between. The CDR3 bases are TGTGCCAGCAGCCCCCCCTTGGGGGGGTTCTCTGGAAACACCATATATTTT. Translation gives CASSPPLGGFSGNTIYF.

The rearrangement joins TRBV4-3 to TRBJ2-1, with TRBD2 matching over 15 bases. J was trimmed by 4 bases and V by 2 bases; bases with no gene match: 6. Looked up from germline, CDR1 is LGHNA and CDR2 is YSLEER. This CDR3 comprises 18 residues. The CDR3, as DNA: TGCGCCAGCAGCCAACTATCCGGGACTAGCGGGAGGTACAATGAGCAGTTCTTC. This codes for CASSQLSGTSGRYNEQFF.

This chain connects TRBV27 to TRBJ2-3, with TRBD2 identical over 7 bases. V trimming: 7 bases; J trimming: 1 base; junction bases outside the gene matches: 5. The V gene's germline CDR1 is MNHEY and CDR2 SMNVEV (reference sequence). The CDR3 runs 14 residues. As DNA, the CDR3 is TGTGCCAGCAAGGGTCTAGCGGGCACAGATACGCAGTATTTT. Residues: CASKGLAGTDTQYF.

The J gene is TRBJ2-7, the V gene TRBV28, with 9 bases identical to TRBD2. This CDR3 is 15 amino acids long. The V and J ends lost 4 bases and 4 bases, in that order; junction bases with no gene match: 8. The V gene's germline CDR1 is MDHEN and CDR2 SYDVKM. CDR3 protein: CASSSLKAGGYEQYF. For the CDR3, the DNA is TGTGCCAGCAGTTCGCTTAAAGCGGGAGGTTACGAGCAGTACTTC.

This chain uses TRBV2 with TRBJ2-5, with D unclear. This CDR3 is 9 amino acids long. From germline, CDR1 is SNHLY and CDR2 FYNNEI. Trimming removed 11 bases from V and 4 bases from J, with 5 bases in between. DNA for the CDR3: TGTGCCCACGGAGAGACCCAGTACTTC. Amino acid sequence: CAHGETQYF.

The sample holds one count of this clone. This sequence joins TRBV7-9 and TRBJ2-5; D ambiguous. Germline assignment: CDR1 SEHNR and CDR2 FQNEAQ (reference sequence). There are 14 residues in the CDR3. Trimming removed 4 bases from V and 0 bases from J, with 9 bases in between. The CDR3 DNA reads as TGTGCCAGCAGCTCAACAAAGTACCAAGAGACCCAGTACTTC. Its protein is CASSSTKYQETQYF.

This clone was picked up one time. Other DNA sequences from this sample encode an identical CDR3 as well. The CDR3 sequence: CASSPIAGGPNTGELFF. In nucleotides, the CDR3 is TGTGCCAGCAGTCCCATAGCGGGAGGGCCGAACACCGGGGAGCTGTTTTTT. The rearrangement joins TRBV7-8 to TRBJ2-2, with 11 nucleotides matching TRBD2. CDR3 length: 17 residues. CDR1 is SGHVS, CDR2 FQNEAQ, per germline. Germline trimming cut 6 bases from V and 0 bases from J; bases unmatched to any gene: 6.

This chain joins TRBV5-4 and TRBJ2-2; TRBD2 aligns across 10 bases. V shed 1 base, J shed 0 bases, and the junction held 6 bases outside the gene matches. This CDR3 spans 18 amino acids. Germline CDR1 and CDR2: SGHNT and YYREEE (reference sequence). CDR3 amino acids: CASSLWTSGLANTGELFF. The CDR3 nucleotides are TGTGCCAGCAGCTTGTGGACTAGCGGCCTCGCGAACACCGGGGAGCTGTTTTTT.

This chain uses TRBV27 with TRBJ1-4; D not resolved. CDR1 is MNHEY and CDR2 is SMNVEV in the germline V gene (reference sequence). Trimming shortened V by 10 bases and J by 6 bases, and 15 bases separated the two germline ends. The CDR3 totals 13 residues. CDR3 sequence: CATMRAGDEKLFF. In DNA, the CDR3 is TGTGCCACCATGCGGGCCGGCGATGAAAAACTGTTTTTT.

This chain links TRBV19 with TRBJ2-7, with TRBD1 identical over 10 bases. CDR3 size: 17 residues. Germline trimming cut 7 bases from V and 2 bases from J; bases unmatched to any gene: 14. CDR1 and CDR2 from the germline V gene are LNHDA and SQIVND (reference sequence). CDR3 nucleotides: TGTGCCAGTACCACTCAGGGGGGACAGGGGAGAACCTACGAGCAGTACTTC. Amino acids: CASTTQGGQGRTYEQYF.

This CDR3 reads CASMQSGNTEAFF. Written as DNA, the CDR3 is TGTGCCAGCATGCAGTCCGGGAACACTGAAGCTTTCTTT. This rearrangement joins TRBV6-1 to TRBJ1-1; D gene unclear. The germline V and J ends were trimmed by 7 bases and 1 base, with 10 bases remaining between them. Germline CDR1 is MNHNS and CDR2 is SASEGT. This CDR3 comprises 13 residues.